The source of this T cell receptor beta chain is a study of blood T cells in healthy people across ages. Primers used in a second PCR of roughly 6 to 12 cycles were a sample-barcoded 5' primer and a J-beta primer mix. Each cDNA molecule was tagged by a template-switch adaptor that had 12 random nucleotides. TCRdb fed the 5' RACE reads into MiXCR, producing one record per CDR3 protein. This table holds hundreds of thousands of distinct CDR3 sequences, about three fifths found once. The germline gives CDR1 SGDLS, CDR2 YYNGEE. The length of the CDR3 is 15 residues. Isolating PBMCs gave at least 6 million of these cells per sample.

The chain uses TRBV9 and TRBJ2-5; a weak D match, TRBD1 (5 bases). The assigned J gene may be wrong: the sequence end matches TRBJ2-7 better. This TCR came from a man aged 25 to 40 in good health. The sample comprised blood. The CDR3 DNA reads TGTGCCAGCAGCGTAGACCCTGTCAGGGCTTACGAGCAGTACTTC. This codes for CASSVDPVRAYEQYF.